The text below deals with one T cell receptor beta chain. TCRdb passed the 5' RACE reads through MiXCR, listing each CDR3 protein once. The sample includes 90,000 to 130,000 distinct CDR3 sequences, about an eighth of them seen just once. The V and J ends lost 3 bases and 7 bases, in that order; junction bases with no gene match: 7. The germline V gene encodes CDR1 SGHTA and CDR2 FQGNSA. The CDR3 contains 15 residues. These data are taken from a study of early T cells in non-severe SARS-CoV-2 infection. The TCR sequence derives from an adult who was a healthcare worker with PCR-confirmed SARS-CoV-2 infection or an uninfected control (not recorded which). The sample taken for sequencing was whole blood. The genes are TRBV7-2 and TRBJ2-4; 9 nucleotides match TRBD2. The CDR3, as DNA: TGTGCCAGCAGCTTGGGCGGGAGGGGAGCGAACATTCAGTACTTC. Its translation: CASSLGGRGANIQYF.